This section outlines one TCR beta chain sequence together with its context. This specimen belongs to a study of technical replicates of blood from several donors. CDR1 and CDR2 (germline): SGDLS, YYNGEE. CDR3 size: 14 residues. The V gene lost 4 bases and the J gene lost 2 bases, with 11 bases spanning the gap. Repertoires were generated with immunoSEQ multiplex PCR, while TCRdb's copy carries only in-frame clones and drops some. The sample records about 80,000 clones, 85% to 95% being singletons. The receptor was derived from a human donor in good health. This chain connects TRBV9 to TRBJ2-3; no clear D gene. What was sequenced was T cells isolated from PBMCs. CDR3 DNA: TGTGCCAGCAGCTCCCAACGGTACACAGATACGCAGTATTTT. It yields the protein CASSSQRYTDTQYF.